This T cell receptor beta chain is from a study of CD8 T cells in ankylosing spondylitis (TCRdb year 2017). Background on the whole study: To find TCR variants linked to disease, the study profiled T cell receptor beta repertoires in ankylosing spondylitis patients and healthy donors. Peripheral blood was sampled, and synovial fluid was additionally collected from ankylosing spondylitis patients. The full study cohort was made up of about 24 ankylosing spondylitis patients and some 100 healthy donors. Beyond this particular receptor, the publication reports: Significant enrichment of the disease-linked clones was reported in matched synovial fluid samples from ankylosing spondylitis patients. Blood from ankylosing spondylitis patients appeared to be characterized by a TCR beta motif composed of eight highly homologous amino acid variants. The disease-linked clones had a CD8+ phenotype and were found at relatively low frequencies in peripheral blood. Some motif variants had previously been reported in the synovial fluid and blood of reactive arthritis patients, which suggests shared mechanisms of disease initiation.

The sample holds many counts of this clonotype. The antigen it recognizes is unknown. The sample holds no much larger clone one base away, and base qualities are not on file. This sample was sequenced with an Illumina HiSeq 2500. Quantitative 5'-RACE with molecular barcodes was the method used to prepare the TCR beta libraries. The published analysis was carried out like this. A new computational method, built on a probabilistic model of VDJ rearrangement, was used to identify disease-linked TCR variants. Starting from the raw public reads, TCRdb applied fastp trimming at Q25, assembled clones with MiXCR and retained in-frame beta chains. Duplicate CDR3 protein sequences are folded into a single record with the most common DNA and genes. TCRdb's processing, not the authors' own work, is the source of the V and J calls. The sample includes about 190,000 distinct CDR3 sequences, with about an eighth observed a single time. The ten largest account for approximately 11% of the sample.

Sample: blood, either unsorted or a sorted T cell fraction (not recorded which). The receptor comes from a female donor with ankylosing spondylitis or in good health (not recorded which).

The sequenced DNA is TGCGCCAGCAGCCGAACCCTGACAGGGGCGTCTGAAGCTTTCTTT. This translates into CASSRTLTGASEAFF. The sequence is built from TRBV5-1 and TRBJ1-1; 8 junctional bases match TRBD1. From the cysteine up to the phenylalanine, the CDR3 has a length of 15 residues. Only the CDR3 region is kept as DNA, spanning 45 bases read in frame from base 1. Sequences SGHRS (CDR1) and YFSETQ (CDR2) are obtained from the germline V gene. V and J are trimmed by 4 bases and 6 bases, and the gene matches miss 11 bases of the junction.